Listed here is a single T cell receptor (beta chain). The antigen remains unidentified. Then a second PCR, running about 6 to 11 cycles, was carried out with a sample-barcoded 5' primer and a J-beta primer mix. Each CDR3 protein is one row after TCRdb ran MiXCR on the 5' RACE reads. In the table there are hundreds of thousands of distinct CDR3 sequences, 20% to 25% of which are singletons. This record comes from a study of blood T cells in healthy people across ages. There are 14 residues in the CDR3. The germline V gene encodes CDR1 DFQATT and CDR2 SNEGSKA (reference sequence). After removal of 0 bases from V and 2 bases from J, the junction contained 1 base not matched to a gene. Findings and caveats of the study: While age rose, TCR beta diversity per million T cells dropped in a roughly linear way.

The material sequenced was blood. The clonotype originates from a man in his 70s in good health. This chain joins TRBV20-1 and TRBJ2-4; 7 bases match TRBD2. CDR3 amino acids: CSAREGGTKNIQYF. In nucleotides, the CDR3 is TGCAGTGCTAGAGAGGGAGGGACCAAAAACATTCAGTACTTC.